Only a few counts were recorded for the clone carrying this T cell receptor (beta chain). This record comes from a study of blood T cell repertoires in COVID-19. Study-wide context: Sources were T cells, B-cell-depleted T cells, or PBMCs; the material itself was cDNA or gDNA.

Measured with immunoSEQ multiplex PCR; TCRdb has only the in-frame clones, and not every one. The sample records hundreds of thousands of clones, about nine tenths being singletons. This CDR3 contains 13 residues. V was trimmed by 2 bases and J by 6 bases, leaving 8 bases between them. Germline V lookup: CDR1 MNHEY, CDR2 SVGAGI. The chain uses TRBV6-5 and TRBJ1-5; D is uncertain. The sequence was collected from a woman aged 40 to 49 who had recovered from COVID-19. Sequenced: PBMCs or T cells enriched from blood (not recorded which). CDR3 region: CASSYGRLQPQHF. CDR3 coding DNA: TGTGCCAGCAGTTACGGCAGGCTTCAGCCCCAGCATTTT.